This T cell receptor beta chain was sequenced in a study of CD8+ T cells in alopecia areata. Described treatment: oral pan-JAK inhibitor, 5-10 mg twice daily. The V end lost 3 bases, the J end lost 2 bases, and 9 bases lay between the germline ends. CDR1 and CDR2 (germline): SGDLS, YYNGEE. This CDR3 spans 13 amino acids. Extraction of RNA preceded its reverse transcription into cDNA, which served as the sequencing template. The method was immunoSEQ multiplex PCR; TCRdb's version includes in-frame clones alone and lacks a portion of them. The sample yields a few hundred thousand clones, more than 30% seen once.

The chain couples TRBV9 to TRBJ2-7, with D possibly matching TRBD1 (6 bases). The source was CD4+ T cells sorted from blood, collected between weeks 30 and 35, from a patient treated with tofacitinib. The sequence derives from a human donor with alopecia areata. Here the CDR3 reads CASSAGTTYEQYF. DNA of the CDR3: TGTGCCAGCAGCGCCGGGACAACCTACGAGCAGTACTTC. Filled out from reference TRBV9 and TRBJ2-7, the complete variable domain reads DSGVTQTPKHLITATGQRVTLRCSPRSGDLSVYWYQQSLDQGLQFLIQYYNGEERAKGNILERFSAQQFPDLHSELNLSSLELGDSALYFCASSAGTTYEQYFGPGTRLTVT.